This TCR beta chain was sequenced during a study of blood T cells in healthy people across ages. Through a sample-barcoded 5' primer and a J-beta primer mix, a second PCR was run for roughly 6 to 12 cycles. Using its own MiXCR run on the 5' RACE reads, TCRdb lists one record per CDR3 protein. The sample shows 1.5 million to 2 million distinct CDR3 sequences, around half of them seen only once. Trimming removed 5 bases from V and 5 bases from J, with 18 bases in between. In germline, CDR1 is SGHTA, CDR2 FQGTGA. The CDR3 spans 15 residues. This rearrangement joins TRBV7-3 to TRBJ2-5; D is perhaps TRBD1 or TRBD2 (7 bases each). Sequencing used blood. This sequence was found in a woman aged 40 to 50 in good health. CDR3 residues: CASSPGGGLWETQYF. Here the CDR3 DNA reads TGTGCCAGCAGCCCAGGGGGGGGCCTTTGGGAGACCCAGTACTTC. Full variable domain (rest looked up from reference TRBV7-3 and TRBJ2-5): GAGVSQTPSNKVTEKGKYVELRCDPISGHTALYWYRQSLGQGPEFLIYFQGTGAADDSGLPNDRFFAVRPEGSVSTLKIQRTERGDSAVYLCASSPGGGLWETQYFGPGTRLLVL.